Following are 18 T cell receptor beta chains from one sample sequenced in a study of CD8+ T cells in alopecia areata. Extracted RNA was reverse transcribed, and the resulting cDNA served as sequencing template. TCRdb's copy holds only in-frame clones and misses some; the assay was immunoSEQ multiplex PCR. The sample has some 180,000 clones, roughly 50% seen once; the top ten hold 4% to 6%. The specimen was CD8+ T cells sorted from blood. All receptors come from a human donor in good health.

In regard to this clone: The junction departs from germline at one end; a sequencing error may be responsible. The chain combines TRBV11-2 with TRBJ2-7, with 9 bases identical to TRBD1. Germline CDR1 is SGHAT and CDR2 is FQNNGV. CDR3 length equals 14 residues. The chain's CDR3 is CASSSGGQGAYLGF. The CDR3 bases are TGTGCCAGCAGCTCAGGGGGACAGGGAGCATACCTCGGCTTC.

The chain has TRBV29-1 and TRBJ2-3, with a weak D call TRBD2 (6 bases). Trimming cost V 7 bases and J 4 bases, with 18 bases left between them. This CDR3 has 14 amino acids. Germline CDR1 is SQVTM and CDR2 is ANQGSEA. The CDR3 loop is CSAPGRIISDTQYF. CDR3 in DNA: TGCAGCGCCCCTGGGAGGATTATATCAGATACGCAGTATTTT.

V usage is TRBV7-6 and J usage is TRBJ2-1, with 12 bases that match TRBD2. The CDR3 loop spans 15 amino acids. Germline V gives CDR1 SGHVS, CDR2 FNYEAQ. Germline trimming cut 6 bases from V and 6 bases from J; bases unmatched to any gene: 6. In DNA, the CDR3 is TGTGCCAGCAGACCTACTAGCGGGGGGTTCAATGAGCAGTTCTTC. It is translated as CASRPTSGGFNEQFF.

In its sample, this clone was seen a few times. The CDR3 coding sequence is TGTGCCAGCAGTCTCCTCCTGGGAACCTCCTACAATGAGCAGTTCTTC. Translating gives CASSLLLGTSYNEQFF. The chain combines TRBV6-6 with TRBJ2-1; no definite D call. There are 16 residues in the CDR3. V was cut by 5 bases and J by 0 bases, with 14 bases left in between. From germline, CDR1 is MNHNY and CDR2 SVGAGI (reference sequence).

The J gene is TRBJ2-3, the V gene TRBV11-2; D call uncertain. Germline V gene lookup returns CDR1 SGHAT and CDR2 FQNNGV. Trimming took off 6 bases at V and 5 bases at J, with 6 bases between the two ends. The CDR3 length is 11 residues. CDR3 protein: CASRLGDTQYF. CDR3 DNA: TGTGCCAGCAGGCTAGGAGATACGCAGTATTTT.

This clone was picked up one time. The chain uses TRBV4-1 and TRBJ1-5; 7 bases fit TRBD1. CDR1 is MGHRA, CDR2 YSYEKL, per germline. There are 14 residues in the CDR3. The junction had 4 bases not matched to a gene; V was cut back by 4 bases and J by 4 bases. The CDR3 loop reads CASSPQQGNQPQHF. CDR3 nucleotides: TGCGCCAGCAGCCCCCAACAGGGGAATCAGCCCCAGCATTTT.

This clone has a single count. CDR3 sequence reads: CASSLDASWETQYF. The CDR3 region has the DNA TGTGCCAGCAGCTTAGACGCTAGCTGGGAGACCCAGTACTTC. The chain joins TRBV7-2 to TRBJ2-5; tentative D call: TRBD2 (5 bases). There are 14 residues in the CDR3. Trimming took 1 base from V and 5 from J, leaving 11 bases between them. CDR1 SGHTA and CDR2 FQGNSA come from the germline V gene. The whole variable domain, remainder taken from reference TRBV7-2 and TRBJ2-5, is GAGVSQSPSNKVTEKGKDVELRCDPISGHTALYWYRQSLGQGLEFLIYFQGNSAPDKSGLPSDRFSAERTGGSVSTLTIQRTQQEDSAVYLCASSLDASWETQYFGPGTRLLVL.

This chain joins TRBV7-9 and TRBJ2-4; unclear D gene. Germline CDR1 is SEHNR and CDR2 is FQNEAQ (reference sequence). CDR3 size: 16 residues. The V gene lost 2 bases and the J gene lost 9 bases, with 20 bases spanning the gap. Here the CDR3 reads CASSLFVGGSGLIQYF. The CDR3 coding sequence is TGTGCCAGCAGCTTATTCGTCGGTGGCTCCGGGCTCATTCAGTACTTC.

This chain uses TRBV30 with TRBJ2-7; 8 bases are shared with TRBD2. The CDR3 runs 15 residues. V lost 0 bases and J lost 4; bases outside the gene matches: 8. CDR1 is GTSNPN, CDR2 SVGIG, per germline (reference sequence). CDR3 DNA: TGTGCCTGGAGTGTACGGGGGGGAGAACCATACGAGCAGTACTTC. Its translation is CAWSVRGGEPYEQYF.

This clone was picked up one time. This chain joins TRBV13 and TRBJ2-7, with D possibly being TRBD2 (5 bases). The CDR3 length is 14 residues. V lost 0 bases and J 1 base, leaving 7 bases between the germline ends. The germline V gene encodes CDR1 PRHDT and CDR2 FYEKMQ (reference sequence). CDR3 loop: CASSLGPGSYEQYF. The CDR3 DNA sequence: TGTGCCAGCAGCTTAGGTCCGGGGTCCTACGAGCAGTACTTC.

The chain links TRBV4-2 to TRBJ2-3, with D perhaps matching TRBD1 (5 bases). From germline, CDR1 is LGHNA and CDR2 YNFKEQ. Trimming removed 0 bases from V and 0 bases from J, with 10 bases in between. CDR3 length: 16 residues. CDR3 DNA: TGTGCCAGCAGCCAAGAACAGGCCCTAAGCACAGATACGCAGTATTTT. It is translated as CASSQEQALSTDTQYF.

This clone was detected only a few times. J is TRBJ2-5 and V is TRBV7-8; tentative D call: TRBD1 (6 bases). The V and J ends lost 2 bases and 2 bases respectively, with 9 bases between them. The CDR3 is 14 residues long. Germline V lookup: CDR1 SGHVS, CDR2 FQNEAQ. The CDR3 region is CASSLRQEQETQYF. CDR3 coding DNA: TGTGCCAGCAGCTTACGACAGGAACAAGAGACCCAGTACTTC.

This clone showed up just a few times. Other nucleotide sequences from this sample produce the same CDR3. The gene calls are TRBV29-1 and TRBJ2-7; D tentatively fits TRBD1 or TRBD2 (5 bases each). Trimming removed 4 bases from V and 2 bases from J, with 9 bases in between. Germline CDR1 and CDR2: SQVTM and ANQGSEA. This CDR3 is built from 12 residues. The CDR3 is CSVASGPYEQYF. The CDR3 region has the DNA TGCAGCGTTGCCTCGGGACCCTACGAGCAGTACTTC.

The genes are TRBV30 and TRBJ1-2; D may be TRBD1 (6 bases). The CDR3 has 14 amino acids. CDR1 is GTSNPN and CDR2 is SVGIG in the germline V gene (reference sequence). V lost 2 bases, J lost 0 bases, and 10 bases lay in between. Here the CDR3 reads CAWSSQGSNYGYTF. In DNA, the CDR3 is TGTGCCTGGAGTAGTCAGGGGTCTAACTATGGCTACACCTTC.

V usage is TRBV5-6 and J usage is TRBJ1-1; D remains ambiguous. V lost 1 base, J lost 3 bases, and 7 bases lay in between. Germline-derived CDR1 and CDR2 are SGHDT and YYEEEE. CDR3 length: 13 residues. The DNA for the CDR3 is TGTGCCAGCAGCTTGTACGGGGACACTGAAGCTTTCTTT. As protein: CASSLYGDTEAFF.

Only a few counts were recorded for this clone. The chain couples TRBV2 to TRBJ2-7; the D gene is possibly TRBD2 (5 bases). Germline loops: CDR1 SNHLY, CDR2 FYNNEI. CDR3 length equals 14 residues. V was shortened by 4 bases and J by 4 bases, with 14 bases between the two germline ends. CDR3 region: CASSGLRGDYEQYF. CDR3 in DNA: TGTGCCAGCAGTGGGCTCCGGGGAGATTACGAGCAGTACTTC.

V is TRBV4-1 and J is TRBJ1-2; D perhaps matches TRBD1 (5 bases). Germline values: CDR1 MGHRA, CDR2 YSYEKL. The V gene lost 3 bases and the J gene lost 0 bases, with 17 bases spanning the gap. This CDR3 has 17 residues. This chain's CDR3 is CASSQGPGPRTNYGYTF. The DNA of the CDR3 is TGCGCCAGCAGCCAGGGCCCGGGGCCGCGTACTAACTATGGCTACACCTTC.

This clone was detected only a few times. V gene TRBV4-1 combines with J gene TRBJ2-7; maybe TRBD1 (6 bases). The V end lost 3 bases, the J end lost 4 bases, and 13 bases lay between the germline ends. The germline CDR1 and CDR2 sequences are MGHRA and YSYEKL. The CDR3 is made up of 14 amino acids. This chain's CDR3 is CASSHLPGEYEQYF. In DNA, the CDR3 is TGCGCCAGCAGCCATCTCCCAGGGGAGTACGAGCAGTACTTC.